These 9 T cell receptor beta chains originate from one sample sequenced in a study of blood T cell repertoires in COVID-19. The assay was immunoSEQ multiplex PCR, and TCRdb's table has in-frame clones only and misses some. The sample has hundreds of thousands of clones; 70% to 90% are singletons. The sequencing input was peripheral blood. The receptor set was obtained from a man aged 35-49 years with acute or convalescent COVID-19.

The chain joins TRBV27 to TRBJ2-7; D gene ambiguous. The germline V gene has CDR1 MNHEY and CDR2 SMNVEV (reference sequence). Between the trimmed V and J ends, which lost 5 bases and 1 base, there was a span of 9 bases. The CDR3 loop spans 13 amino acids. CDR3 protein: CASSIGRSYEQYF. DNA of the CDR3: TGTGCCAGCAGTATTGGCAGGTCCTACGAGCAGTACTTC.

In its sample, this clone was seen once. This chain joins TRBV19 and TRBJ1-3; TRBD1 matches 9 bases. The germline V gene has CDR1 LNHDA and CDR2 SQIVND (reference sequence). V lost 10 bases, J lost 2 bases, and 18 bases stayed unmatched. The CDR3 runs 18 residues. This chain's CDR3 is CATPAGKNRGRTGNTIYF. The CDR3 bases are TGTGCCACTCCAGCCGGGAAAAACAGGGGGCGGACTGGAAACACCATATATTTT.

The rearrangement joins TRBV19 to TRBJ1-2, with unresolved D. Germline V lookup: CDR1 LNHDA, CDR2 SQIVND (reference sequence). The CDR3 runs 16 residues. The V and J ends lost 0 bases and 4 bases respectively, with 15 bases between them. This CDR3 reads CASSIDTGGSGYGYTF. DNA of the CDR3: TGTGCCAGTAGTATAGATACGGGCGGGTCCGGCTATGGCTACACCTTC.

The chain combines TRBV7-9 with TRBJ1-6, with 8 bases matching TRBD1. Per the germline V gene, CDR1 is SEHNR and CDR2 is FQNEAQ (reference sequence). The CDR3 is made up of 16 amino acids. The V segment lost 4 bases and the J segment 5 bases; nucleotides outside the gene matches: 7. The CDR3 loop reads CASSSIPGQDNSPLHF. The CDR3 DNA sequence: TGTGCCAGCAGCTCTATACCGGGACAGGATAATTCACCCCTCCACTTT.

The chain recombines TRBV14 with TRBJ2-1, with TRBD2 identical over 8 bases. This CDR3 is 14 amino acids long. Germline V gives CDR1 SGHDN, CDR2 FVKESK. With 1 base clipped from V and 7 bases from J, the junction kept 3 bases outside the gene matches. The CDR3 loop reads CASSQVTSGNEQFF. CDR3 coding DNA: TGTGCCAGCAGCCAAGTAACTAGCGGAAATGAGCAGTTCTTC.

The chain links TRBV2 to TRBJ1-6, with 11 bases aligning to TRBD1. The CDR3 spans 13 residues. The germline V gene has CDR1 SNHLY and CDR2 FYNNEI. The V gene end was trimmed by 7 bases and the J gene end by 10 bases; junction bases not matched to a gene: 3. The CDR3 sequence is CASIGDRGSPLHF. The CDR3 nucleotides are TGTGCCAGCATCGGGGACAGGGGGTCACCCCTCCACTTT. Full variable domain (remainder filled in from reference TRBV2 and TRBJ1-6): EPEVTQTPSHQVTQMGQEVILRCVPISNHLYFYWYRQILGQKVEFLVSFYNNEISEKSEIFDDQFSVERPDGSNFTLKIRSTKLEDSAMYFCASIGDRGSPLHFGNGTRLTVT.

The V gene is TRBV29-1, the J gene TRBJ2-2, with 8 nucleotides matching TRBD1. Trimming took 3 bases from V and 3 from J; bases not matched to a gene: 0. The V gene's germline CDR1 is SQVTM and CDR2 ANQGSEA. The CDR3 length is 13 residues. As DNA, the CDR3 is TGCAGCGTTGACAGGGGGCACACCGGGGAGCTGTTTTTT. Encoded protein: CSVDRGHTGELFF.

This clone occurred a few times. The chain joins TRBV9 to TRBJ2-1; a possible D gene is TRBD2 (6 bases). Deletions cut 2 bases from V and 2 bases from J, with 11 bases between. This CDR3 is built from 15 residues. Germline assignment: CDR1 SGDLS and CDR2 YYNGEE. The CDR3 loop reads CASSVEGKPYNEQFF. CDR3 DNA: TGTGCCAGCAGCGTGGAGGGGAAACCCTACAATGAGCAGTTCTTC.

The rearrangement uses TRBV18 and TRBJ2-1, with D uncertain. Germline CDR1 is KGHSH and CDR2 is LQKENI. The V gene lost 2 bases and the J gene lost 6 bases, with 14 bases spanning the gap. The CDR3 is made up of 15 amino acids. CDR3 coding DNA: TGTGCCAGCTCACCAGGCGTAGCAACCTTCAATGAGCAGTTCTTC. Translation gives CASSPGVATFNEQFF.